These T cell receptor beta chains were read from a single sample in a study of early stage breast cancer tumors. The data were produced by immunoSEQ multiplex PCR, yet TCRdb's version contains in-frame clones alone and is incomplete. Of about 69,000 clones in the sample, 65% to 85% were seen once. Material: blood. The receptors derive from a person aged 35 to 50 with breast cancer. Both conserved end residues are trimmed from each CDR3. The order of the fields is V gene, clone size, J gene, CDR3 protein. Only some rows state a clone size, as once, few, many or a class for expanded clones.

v_call: TRBV6-5; clone_size: NA; j_call: TRBJ2-3; cdr3_aa: ASSYGTSAMTDTQY
v_call: TRBV18; clone_size: NA; j_call: TRBJ1-1; cdr3_aa: ASSPQNAGENTEAF
v_call: TRBV7-9; clone_size: NA; j_call: TRBJ1-1; cdr3_aa: ASSGRVLRGTEAF
v_call: TRBV14; clone_size: NA; j_call: TRBJ2-7; cdr3_aa: ASSQEVRAIYEQY
v_call: TRBV9; clone_size: NA; j_call: TRBJ2-3; cdr3_aa: ASSVGGGSTDTQY
v_call: TRBV27; clone_size: few; j_call: TRBJ1-5; cdr3_aa: ASSLDRTGNQPQH
v_call: TRBV7-9; clone_size: NA; j_call: TRBJ1-4; cdr3_aa: TSSSLVTGADEKLF
v_call: TRBV18; clone_size: NA; j_call: TRBJ1-1; cdr3_aa: ASSPTGGTEAF
v_call: TRBV11-2; clone_size: NA; j_call: TRBJ1-1; cdr3_aa: ASSPWVTEAF
v_call: TRBV2; clone_size: few; j_call: TRBJ1-2; cdr3_aa: ASSGTYGYT
v_call: TRBV30; clone_size: few; j_call: TRBJ1-4; cdr3_aa: AWSVRLNEKLF
v_call: TRBV6-1; clone_size: NA; j_call: TRBJ1-5; cdr3_aa: ASSELLGAASGPQH
v_call: TRBV28; clone_size: NA; j_call: TRBJ1-5; cdr3_aa: ASREGVRSQPQH
v_call: TRBV9; clone_size: NA; j_call: TRBJ2-2; cdr3_aa: ASSGTGLGTTGELF
v_call: TRBV11-3; clone_size: once; j_call: TRBJ2-2; cdr3_aa: ASSSYRGNTGELF
v_call: TRBV6-5; clone_size: NA; j_call: TRBJ1-3; cdr3_aa: ASRPGHQAGNTIY
v_call: TRBV5-4; clone_size: NA; j_call: TRBJ2-1; cdr3_aa: ASSFGSGSSYNEQF
v_call: TRBV5-4; clone_size: NA; j_call: TRBJ2-4; cdr3_aa: ASSSLQLLAKNIQY
v_call: TRBV14; clone_size: NA; j_call: TRBJ1-3; cdr3_aa: ASSRWNSGNTIY
v_call: TRBV14; clone_size: NA; j_call: TRBJ2-7; cdr3_aa: ASSQAGTADEQY
v_call: TRBV11-2; clone_size: NA; j_call: TRBJ2-1; cdr3_aa: ASAGGLAATYNEQF
v_call: TRBV7-9; clone_size: NA; j_call: TRBJ2-7; cdr3_aa: ASSGAGGNYEQY
v_call: TRBV30; clone_size: NA; j_call: TRBJ1-1; cdr3_aa: AFLDTKGTEAF
v_call: TRBV7-9; clone_size: NA; j_call: TRBJ1-1; cdr3_aa: ASSPGPAAMNTEAF
v_call: TRBV5-6; clone_size: NA; j_call: TRBJ2-7; cdr3_aa: ASRYNRPQSYEQY
v_call: TRBV7-3; clone_size: NA; j_call: TRBJ2-5; cdr3_aa: ASSWGQTQETQY
v_call: TRBV27; clone_size: NA; j_call: TRBJ2-2; cdr3_aa: ASSSSGGYTGELF
v_call: TRBV9; clone_size: NA; j_call: TRBJ2-6; cdr3_aa: ASSVTGVGANVLT
v_call: TRBV7-2; clone_size: NA; j_call: TRBJ2-3; cdr3_aa: ASSLELAGTHTDTQY
v_call: TRBV18; clone_size: NA; j_call: TRBJ1-5; cdr3_aa: ASSPSGNQPQH
v_call: TRBV6-4; clone_size: NA; j_call: TRBJ2-5; cdr3_aa: ASSELSGNQGTQY
v_call: TRBV7-9; clone_size: NA; j_call: TRBJ2-1; cdr3_aa: ASSAGTSGTNEQF
v_call: TRBV11-2; clone_size: NA; j_call: TRBJ2-1; cdr3_aa: ASSPTTSGYSEQF
v_call: TRBV19; clone_size: NA; j_call: TRBJ2-7; cdr3_aa: ASRNLAGGGEQY
v_call: TRBV10-2; clone_size: NA; j_call: TRBJ1-5; cdr3_aa: ASSEWQGGGPQH
v_call: TRBV7-3; clone_size: NA; j_call: TRBJ2-3; cdr3_aa: ASSPGERKYTDTQY
v_call: TRBV5-1; clone_size: NA; j_call: TRBJ2-7; cdr3_aa: ASSIPTGEWDEQY
v_call: TRBV5-1; clone_size: few; j_call: TRBJ2-1; cdr3_aa: ASSLAAGSSYNEQF
v_call: TRBV5-1; clone_size: NA; j_call: TRBJ2-1; cdr3_aa: ASSFTDTEGYNEQF
v_call: TRBV4-1; clone_size: NA; j_call: TRBJ2-1; cdr3_aa: ASSQATGQGLGYNEQF
v_call: TRBV27; clone_size: NA; j_call: TRBJ1-3; cdr3_aa: ASRKAGSGNTIY
v_call: TRBV6-1; clone_size: NA; j_call: TRBJ1-4; cdr3_aa: ASSGQTGGDEKLF
v_call: TRBV27; clone_size: NA; j_call: TRBJ1-3; cdr3_aa: ASSLAVGGNTIY